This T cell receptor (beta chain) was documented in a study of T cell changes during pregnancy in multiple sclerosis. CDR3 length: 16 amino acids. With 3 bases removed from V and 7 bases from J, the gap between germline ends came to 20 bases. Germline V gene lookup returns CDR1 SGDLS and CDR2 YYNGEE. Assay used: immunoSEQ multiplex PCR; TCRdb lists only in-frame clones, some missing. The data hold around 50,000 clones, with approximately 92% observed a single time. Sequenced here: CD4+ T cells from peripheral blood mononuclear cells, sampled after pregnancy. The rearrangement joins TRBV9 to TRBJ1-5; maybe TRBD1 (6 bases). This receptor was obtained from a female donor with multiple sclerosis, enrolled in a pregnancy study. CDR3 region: CASSAGRGDLEQPQHF. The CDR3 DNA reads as TGTGCCAGCAGCGCCGGGAGGGGGGACCTAGAGCAGCCCCAGCATTTT.